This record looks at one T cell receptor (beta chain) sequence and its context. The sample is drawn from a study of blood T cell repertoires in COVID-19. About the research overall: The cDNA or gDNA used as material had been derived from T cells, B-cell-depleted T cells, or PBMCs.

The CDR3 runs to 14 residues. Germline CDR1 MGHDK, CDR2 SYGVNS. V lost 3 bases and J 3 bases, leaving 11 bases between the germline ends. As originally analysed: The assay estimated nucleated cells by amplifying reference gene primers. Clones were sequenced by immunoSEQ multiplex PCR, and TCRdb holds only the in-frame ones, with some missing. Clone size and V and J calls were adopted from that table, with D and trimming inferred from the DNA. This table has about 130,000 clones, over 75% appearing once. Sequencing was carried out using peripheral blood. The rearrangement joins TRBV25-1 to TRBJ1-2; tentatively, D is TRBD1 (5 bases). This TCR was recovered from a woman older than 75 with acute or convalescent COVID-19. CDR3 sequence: CASSDGQGYYGYTF. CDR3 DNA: TGTGCCAGCAGTGATGGGCAGGGATACTATGGCTACACCTTC.